Following are 18 T cell receptor beta chains from one sample sequenced in a study of blood T cell repertoires in COVID-19. Sequencing used immunoSEQ multiplex PCR; TCRdb keeps in-frame clones, though not all of them. Among 79,000 or so clones listed, roughly 84% were seen once. Specimen: peripheral blood. These receptors were taken from a man aged 60 to 69 with COVID-19, enrolled during active disease.

The chain is built from TRBV7-9 and TRBJ2-1, with 11 bases aligning to TRBD2. Per germline, CDR1 SEHNR and CDR2 FQNEAQ (reference sequence). The CDR3 is 17 residues long. V shed 1 base and J 7 bases; nucleotides not matched to a gene: 9. The CDR3 spells CASSLGSGGAFLNEQFF. CDR3 DNA: TGTGCCAGCAGCTTAGGTAGCGGGGGGGCCTTTCTGAATGAGCAGTTCTTC. The full variable domain, completed using reference TRBV7-9 and TRBJ2-1, is DTGVSQNPRHKITKRGQNVTFRCDPISEHNRLYWYRQTLGQGPEFLTYFQNEAQLEKSRLLSDRFSAERPKGSFSTLEIQRTEQGDSAMYLCASSLGSGGAFLNEQFFGPGTRLTVL.

The genes are TRBV7-2 and TRBJ1-5; 7 bases are shared with TRBD1. The CDR3 has 16 amino acids. J was trimmed by 5 bases and V by 5 bases; bases with no gene match: 12. CDR1 SGHTA and CDR2 FQGNSA come from the germline V gene. This chain's CDR3 is CASSPRETGYHQPQHF. CDR3 sequence (DNA): TGTGCCAGCAGCCCCCGTGAGACAGGGTACCATCAGCCCCAGCATTTT.

This rearrangement joins TRBV19 to TRBJ1-1, with D hard to call. Germline V gives CDR1 LNHDA, CDR2 SQIVND (reference sequence). This CDR3 spans 13 amino acids. V was shortened by 5 bases and J by 3 bases, with 10 bases between the two germline ends. This chain's CDR3 is CASSPQRDTEAFF. The CDR3, as DNA: TGTGCCAGTAGTCCTCAGCGAGACACTGAAGCTTTCTTT. Full variable domain (outside the CDR3, taken from reference TRBV19 and TRBJ1-1): DGGITQSPKYLFRKEGQNVTLSCEQNLNHDAMYWYRQDPGQGLRLIYYSQIVNDFQKGDIAEGYSVSREKKESFPLTVTSAQKNPTAFYLCASSPQRDTEAFFGQGTRLTVV.

This chain links TRBV6-5 with TRBJ1-3; D gene uncertain. From germline, CDR1 is MNHEY and CDR2 SVGAGI. This CDR3 has 13 amino acids. V was clipped by 9 bases and J by 4 bases, with 13 bases between them. CDR3 in amino acids: CASWEGTGNTIYF. CDR3 coding DNA: TGTGCCAGTTGGGAGGGTACAGGAAACACCATATATTTT.

DNA of the CDR3: TGTGCCAGCAGCCCATCCGGGACTACTAACAATGAGCAGTTCTTC. Amino acids: CASSPSGTTNNEQFF. This sequence joins TRBV7-2 and TRBJ2-1; TRBD2 matches 7 bases. This CDR3 has 15 amino acids. Germline CDR1 reads SGHTA; CDR2 reads FQGNSA. With 5 bases clipped from V and 5 bases from J, the junction kept 9 bases outside the gene matches.

The CDR3 DNA is TGCGCCAGCAGCCTCTTTCCGGGGATGTTTGGGGATACGCAGTATTTT. It translates to CASSLFPGMFGDTQYF. This sequence joins TRBV4-1 and TRBJ2-3, with a weak D call TRBD2 (5 bases). CDR3 length equals 16 residues. The germline V gene has CDR1 MGHRA and CDR2 YSYEKL. The V end lost 4 bases, the J end lost 6 bases, and 20 bases lay between the germline ends.

CDR3 amino acids: CASTRQGADEKLFF. CDR3 DNA: TGTGCCAGCACCAGACAGGGTGCGGATGAAAAACTGTTTTTT. V usage is TRBV2 and J usage is TRBJ1-4; 7 positions match TRBD1. The ends lost 7 bases at V and 6 bases at J; junction bases unmatched: 8. CDR3 length equals 14 residues. Germline CDR1 and CDR2: SNHLY and FYNNEI.

The CDR3 DNA reads TGCGCCAGCAGCGAAGGAGGAGGGAGCACTGAAGCTTTCTTT. This sequence encodes CASSEGGGSTEAFF. The V call is TRBV5-1, the J call TRBJ1-1; D call uncertain. The V gene lost 4 bases and the J gene lost 4 bases, with 14 bases spanning the gap. Looked up from germline, CDR1 is SGHRS and CDR2 is YFSETQ. This CDR3 region has 14 residues.

In its sample, this clone was seen a few times. The J gene is TRBJ1-3, the V gene TRBV18; 9 bases fit TRBD1. CDR3 length: 14 amino acids. Trimming took 3 bases from V and 4 from J; bases not matched to a gene: 1. CDR1 KGHSH and CDR2 LQKENI come from the germline V gene. The CDR3 protein is CASSPGQGGNTIYF. The DNA for the CDR3 is TGTGCCAGCTCACCCGGACAGGGGGGAAACACCATATATTTT.

The chain recombines TRBV28 with TRBJ1-5; 8 bases fit TRBD1. CDR1 MDHEN and CDR2 SYDVKM come from the germline V gene. Trimming cost V 6 bases and J 7 bases; bases outside gene matches: 5. The CDR3 has 13 amino acids. CDR3 sequence reads: CASRTGEDQPQHF. CDR3 nucleotides: TGTGCCAGCAGGACAGGGGAAGACCAGCCCCAGCATTTT.

This chain joins TRBV7-3 and TRBJ2-2; TRBD1 matches at 9 bases. The CDR3 covers 14 residues. Trimming at V came to 5 bases and at J to 5 bases, leaving 3 bases not matched to a gene. Per germline, CDR1 SGHTA and CDR2 FQGTGA. In DNA, the CDR3 is TGTGCCAGCAGCCCGGGGACAGGGACCGGGGAGCTGTTTTTT. Its protein product is CASSPGTGTGELFF.

This clone was seen just once. V and J are TRBV19 and TRBJ2-3; 7 nucleotides match TRBD1. J was trimmed by 11 bases and V by 4 bases; bases with no gene match: 6. The CDR3 consists of 12 residues. The germline V gene has CDR1 LNHDA and CDR2 SQIVND (reference sequence). The CDR3 DNA sequence: TGTGCCAGTAGTAATGCCGGACAGGTGCAGTATTTT. As protein: CASSNAGQVQYF.

V and J are TRBV2 and TRBJ1-2, with a weak D call TRBD1 (6 bases). The CDR3 spans 13 residues. CDR1 and CDR2 from the germline V gene are SNHLY and FYNNEI. The V end was cut by 4 bases, the J end by 4 bases, with 10 bases between. The CDR3 nucleotides read TGTGCCAGCAGTGGGCAGGGGTTCTATGGCTACACCTTC. Translating gives CASSGQGFYGYTF.

J is TRBJ1-5 and V is TRBV7-3; D not resolved. Germline V gene lookup returns CDR1 SGHTA and CDR2 FQGTGA. The V gene lost 1 base and the J gene lost 0 bases, with 13 bases spanning the gap. The length of the CDR3 is 17 residues. CDR3 sequence (DNA): TGTGCCAGCAGCTTAAAAGGTGGAGGTCGTAGCAATCAGCCCCAGCATTTT. Its translation is CASSLKGGGRSNQPQHF.

This clone was seen only a few times. A single base separates this from a much larger clone, so it may be a read error. Other DNA sequences within the sample encode an identical CDR3. The J gene is TRBJ1-5, the V gene TRBV2; 7 bases are a match to TRBD1. There are 13 residues in the CDR3. The J segment lost 7 bases and the V segment lost 5 bases, leaving 5 bases of the junction unmatched. The V gene's germline CDR1 is SNHLY and CDR2 FYNNEI. The CDR3 spells CASSYTGDQPQHF. CDR3 bases: TGTGCCAGCAGTTATACAGGGGACCAGCCCCAGCATTTT. Full variable domain (rest looked up from reference TRBV2 and TRBJ1-5): EPEVTQTPSHQVTQMGQEVILRCVPISNHLYFYWYRQILGQKVEFLVSFYNNEISEKSEIFDDQFSVERPDGSNFTLKIRSTKLEDSAMYFCASSYTGDQPQHFGDGTRLSIL.

This clone has only one observation. The rearrangement uses TRBV9 and TRBJ2-7; 8 nucleotides line up with TRBD2. Germline lookup yields CDR1 SGDLS and CDR2 YYNGEE. This CDR3 contains 16 residues. V was pared by 2 bases and J by 3 bases, with 10 bases of the junction left unmatched. The CDR3 spells CASSVSISGVDYEQYF. The CDR3 region has the DNA TGTGCCAGCAGCGTCTCAATTAGCGGGGTAGACTACGAGCAGTACTTC.

This clone was observed a few times. The chain couples TRBV24-1 to TRBJ2-1; weak D call: TRBD2 (6 bases). The V end was cut by 7 bases, the J end by 0 bases, with 12 bases between. Germline CDR1 and CDR2: KGHDR and SFDVKD. There are 15 residues in the CDR3. In nucleotides, the CDR3 is TGTGCCACCAGGGGAGCGGAGGGCTCCTACAATGAGCAGTTCTTC. Translated: CATRGAEGSYNEQFF.

This clone was seen only a few times. This chain connects TRBV7-3 to TRBJ2-5; D gene ambiguous. This CDR3 contains 13 residues. Trimming removed 2 bases at V and 2 bases at J, with 6 bases between. Germline lookup yields CDR1 SGHTA and CDR2 FQGTGA. Written as DNA, the CDR3 is TGTGCCAGCAGCTTACGGGTACAAGAGACCCAGTACTTC. Its protein is CASSLRVQETQYF. The full variable domain, completed using reference TRBV7-3 and TRBJ2-5, is GAGVSQTPSNKVTEKGKYVELRCDPISGHTALYWYRQSLGQGPEFLIYFQGTGAADDSGLPNDRFFAVRPEGSVSTLKIQRTERGDSAVYLCASSLRVQETQYFGPGTRLLVL.